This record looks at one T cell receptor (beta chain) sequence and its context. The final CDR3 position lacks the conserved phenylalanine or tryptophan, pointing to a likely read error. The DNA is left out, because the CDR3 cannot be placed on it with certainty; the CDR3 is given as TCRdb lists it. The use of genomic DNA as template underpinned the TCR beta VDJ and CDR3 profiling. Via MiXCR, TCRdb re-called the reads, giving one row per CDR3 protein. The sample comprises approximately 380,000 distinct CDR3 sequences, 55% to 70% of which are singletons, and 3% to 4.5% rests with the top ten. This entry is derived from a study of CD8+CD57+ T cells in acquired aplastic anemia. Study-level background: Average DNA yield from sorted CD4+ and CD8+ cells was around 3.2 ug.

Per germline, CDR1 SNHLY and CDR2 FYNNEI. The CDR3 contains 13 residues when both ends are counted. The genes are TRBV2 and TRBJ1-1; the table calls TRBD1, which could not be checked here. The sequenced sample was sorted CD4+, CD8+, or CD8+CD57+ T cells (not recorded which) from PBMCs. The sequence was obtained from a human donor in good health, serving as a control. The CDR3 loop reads CASSDREHNYGFS.